One sample yielded the 14 T cell receptor beta chains listed below, sequenced in a study of early T cells in non-severe SARS-CoV-2 infection. TCRdb redid the calling of the 5' RACE reads with MiXCR, one entry per CDR3 protein. The sample yields over 95,000 distinct CDR3 sequences, 16% seen once. The sequenced sample was whole blood. The receptors here all came from an adult who was a healthcare worker with PCR-confirmed SARS-CoV-2 infection or an uninfected control (not recorded which).

This clonotype showed up just a few times. The chain employs TRBV5-1 and TRBJ2-7, with D tentatively TRBD2 (5 bases). Between the trimmed V and J ends, which lost 4 bases and 2 bases, there was a span of 13 bases. Germline values: CDR1 SGHRS, CDR2 YFSETQ. The CDR3 is 14 residues long. The CDR3 sequence is CASSPLASTYEQYF. The CDR3, as DNA: TGCGCCAGCAGCCCTCTAGCCTCCACCTACGAGCAGTACTTC.

This clonotype was counted between two and nine times. The chain recombines TRBV27 with TRBJ2-7, with 9 bases fitting TRBD1. The germline CDR1 and CDR2 sequences are MNHEY and SMNVEV (reference sequence). J gave up 2 bases and V 0 bases, and 5 bases lay outside the gene matches. The CDR3 is 16 residues long. Here the CDR3 reads CASSLSPTGGPYEQYF. For the CDR3, the DNA is TGTGCCAGCAGTTTATCCCCCACAGGGGGCCCCTACGAGCAGTACTTC.

The rearrangement links TRBV7-6 to TRBJ2-5; 8 bases line up with TRBD1. CDR3 length: 17 residues. Looked up from germline, CDR1 is SGHVS and CDR2 is FNYEAQ. V lost 0 bases to trimming and J lost 3 bases; unmatched junction nucleotides: 9. The CDR3 nucleotides read TGTGCCAGCAGCTTAGCGTTCCCCGGACAGGGAGAAGAGACCCAGTACTTC. Amino acid sequence: CASSLAFPGQGEETQYF.

This clonotype was counted only a few times. The V and J genes are TRBV29-1 and TRBJ1-1; D is unresolved. This CDR3 spans 10 amino acids. V was cut by 3 bases and J by 7 bases, with 6 bases left in between. The germline gives CDR1 SQVTM, CDR2 ANQGSEA. The CDR3 DNA sequence: TGCAGCGTTGACCCCAGTGAAGCTTTCTTT. Amino acid sequence: CSVDPSEAFF.

This clonotype has only a few counts. The chain uses TRBV19 and TRBJ1-5; perhaps TRBD1 as D (5 bases). Germline V lookup: CDR1 LNHDA, CDR2 SQIVND (reference sequence). The CDR3 is 16 amino acids. Trimming removed 0 bases at V and 4 bases at J, with 13 bases between. The CDR3 DNA sequence: TGTGCCAGTAGTATAGACCGCGGGCGGGGGAATCAGCCCCAGCATTTT. Translation: CASSIDRGRGNQPQHF. The variable domain in full, with the rest retrieved from reference TRBV19 and TRBJ1-5, is DGGITQSPKYLFRKEGQNVTLSCEQNLNHDAMYWYRQDPGQGLRLIYYSQIVNDFQKGDIAEGYSVSREKKESFPLTVTSAQKNPTAFYLCASSIDRGRGNQPQHFGDGTRLSIL.

This clonotype has just a few counts. This chain links TRBV24-1 with TRBJ1-5; no firm D call. This CDR3 comprises 14 residues. V dropped 3 bases and J dropped 7 bases, with 12 bases sitting between them. CDR1 and CDR2 from the germline V gene are KGHDR and SFDVKD. The CDR3 spells CATSDNLGGQPQHF. The CDR3 DNA sequence: TGTGCCACCAGTGATAATCTAGGAGGGCAGCCCCAGCATTTT.

The sample holds a few counts of this clonotype. V gene TRBV20-1 combines with J gene TRBJ2-1; 12 bases are a match to TRBD2. This CDR3 has 15 amino acids. Germline CDR1 is DFQATT and CDR2 is SNEGSKA (reference sequence). Losses at the gene ends were 6 bases for V and 5 bases for J; bases not matched to a gene: 8. Here the CDR3 reads CSATTSGSRHNEQFF. The CDR3 nucleotides are TGCAGTGCAACGACTAGCGGGAGTCGGCACAATGAGCAGTTCTTC.

The sample holds a few counts of this clonotype. The chain is built from TRBV29-1 and TRBJ2-1; no clear D gene. The CDR3 sequence is 11 residues long. Germline lookup yields CDR1 SQVTM and CDR2 ANQGSEA. The V gene lost 3 bases and the J gene lost 12 bases, with 12 bases spanning the gap. CDR3: CSVEDSSLQFF. The CDR3 DNA reads TGCAGCGTTGAGGATAGCTCCTTGCAGTTCTTC.

This clonotype was observed many times. The V gene is TRBV5-5, the J gene TRBJ1-2, with D perhaps TRBD1 (5 bases). Germline V gene data show CDR1 as SGHKS and CDR2 as YYEKEE (reference sequence). This CDR3 region has 14 residues. The V gene lost 0 bases and the J gene lost 5 bases, with 11 bases spanning the gap. The chain's CDR3 is CASSLVGGTYGYTF. The CDR3, as DNA: TGTGCCAGCAGCTTGGTTGGGGGGACGTATGGCTACACCTTC.

The chain combines TRBV7-9 with TRBJ2-3; TRBD2 agrees at 7 bases. Germline V gene data show CDR1 as SEHNR and CDR2 as FQNEAQ (reference sequence). The CDR3 is made up of 13 amino acids. Losses at the gene ends were 5 bases for V and 5 bases for J; bases not matched to a gene: 4. The CDR3: CASSRREGDTQYF. CDR3 in DNA: TGTGCCAGCAGCCGGAGGGAGGGAGATACGCAGTATTTT.

The chain employs TRBV7-9 and TRBJ2-3, with D unclear. Germline loops: CDR1 SEHNR, CDR2 FQNEAQ (reference sequence). The V and J ends lost 1 base and 4 bases respectively, with 6 bases between them. The CDR3 is 13 amino acids. The DNA of the CDR3 is TGTGCCAGCAGCTTAGACCCTCCAGATACGCAGTATTTT. Protein sequence: CASSLDPPDTQYF.

The genes are TRBV7-2 and TRBJ2-7; TRBD1 agrees at 8 bases. CDR1 and CDR2 from the germline V gene are SGHTA and FQGNSA. The CDR3 runs 14 residues. The V segment lost 4 bases and the J segment 3 bases; nucleotides outside the gene matches: 5. The DNA for the CDR3 is TGTGCCAGCAGCTCTACCGGACAGGGCTACGAGCAGTACTTC. Translating it yields CASSSTGQGYEQYF.

This clonotype came up a few times. The rearrangement links TRBV30 to TRBJ2-7; the D gene is possibly TRBD1 (6 bases). The V end was cut by 5 bases, the J end by 7 bases, with 12 bases between. Germline V gene lookup returns CDR1 GTSNPN and CDR2 SVGIG (reference sequence). The CDR3 is 11 residues long. CDR3 sequence reads: CAWQTGLEQYF. CDR3 coding DNA: TGTGCCTGGCAAACAGGGTTAGAGCAGTACTTC.

The rearrangement joins TRBV4-3 to TRBJ2-4; possibly TRBD2 for D (6 bases). CDR1 and CDR2 (germline): LGHNA, YSLEER. Trimming cost V 1 base and J 16 bases, with 17 bases left between them. This CDR3 has 13 amino acids. The CDR3 loop reads CASSQVIPGSQYF. DNA of the CDR3: TGCGCCAGCAGCCAAGTTATACCCGGGAGCCAATACTTC.